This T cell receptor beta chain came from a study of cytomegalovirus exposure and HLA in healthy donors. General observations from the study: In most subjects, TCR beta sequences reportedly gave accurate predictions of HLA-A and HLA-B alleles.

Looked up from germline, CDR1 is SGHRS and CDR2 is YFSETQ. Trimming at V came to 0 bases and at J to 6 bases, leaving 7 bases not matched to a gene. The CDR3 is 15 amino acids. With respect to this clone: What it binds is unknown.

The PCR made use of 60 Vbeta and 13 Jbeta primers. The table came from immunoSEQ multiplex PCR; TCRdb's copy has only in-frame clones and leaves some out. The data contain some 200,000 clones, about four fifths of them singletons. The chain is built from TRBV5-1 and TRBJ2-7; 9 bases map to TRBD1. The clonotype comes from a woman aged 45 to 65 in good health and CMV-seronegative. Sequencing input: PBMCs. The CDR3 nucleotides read TGCGCCAGCAGCTTGGCCGGGGACAGGGTAGCCGAGCAGTACTTC. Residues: CASSLAGDRVAEQYF. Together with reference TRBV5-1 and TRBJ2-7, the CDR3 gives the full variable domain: KAGVTQTPRYLIKTRGQQVTLSCSPISGHRSVSWYQQTPGQGLQFLFEYFSETQRNKGNFPGRFSGRQFSNSRSEMNVSTLELGDSALYLCASSLAGDRVAEQYFGPGTRLTVT.